These 28 T cell receptor beta chains came from one sample sequenced in a study of early T cells in non-severe SARS-CoV-2 infection. Each CDR3 protein gets one entry after TCRdb re-called the 5' RACE reads with MiXCR. The table records about 80,000 distinct CDR3 sequences, roughly an eighth of them present only once. The sample was whole blood, taken at baseline. These TCRs come from an adult who was a healthcare worker with PCR-confirmed SARS-CoV-2 infection or an uninfected control (not recorded which). The donor label of this sample is uncertain.

Many counts were recorded for this clonotype. This chain uses TRBV6-6 with TRBJ2-6; D is undetermined. The CDR3 is made up of 13 amino acids. The germline V and J ends were trimmed by 0 bases and 3 bases, with 0 bases remaining between them. CDR1 MNHNY and CDR2 SVGAGI come from the germline V gene (reference sequence). The CDR3 DNA sequence: TGTGCCAGCAGTTACTCTGGGGCCAACGTCCTGACTTTC. Translated, it gives CASSYSGANVLTF.

The chain combines TRBV29-1 with TRBJ2-5, with 9 bases matching TRBD1. V was clipped by 4 bases and J by 5 bases; unmatched bases: 14. This CDR3 region has 16 residues. Germline V gives CDR1 SQVTM, CDR2 ANQGSEA. This CDR3 is CSVVPDRGEFAETQYF. In DNA form, the CDR3 reads TGCAGCGTTGTCCCCGACAGGGGGGAGTTTGCGGAGACCCAGTACTTC.

This clonotype was detected only once. This chain joins TRBV5-4 and TRBJ2-7, with TRBD1 identical over 8 bases. The CDR3 contains 14 residues. Germline lookup yields CDR1 SGHNT and CDR2 YYREEE (reference sequence). V shed 4 bases and J 7 bases; nucleotides not matched to a gene: 10. The CDR3 protein is CASSEGTGSREQYF. The CDR3 region has the DNA TGTGCCAGCAGCGAGGGGACAGGCTCTAGAGAGCAGTACTTC.

This clonotype appeared a few times. V gene TRBV19 combines with J gene TRBJ2-3; D unclear. CDR1 is LNHDA, CDR2 SQIVND, per germline (reference sequence). Trimming removed 10 bases at V and 0 bases at J, with 20 bases between. The CDR3 has 16 amino acids. The CDR3 spells CATPNYPRASTDTQYF. The CDR3, as DNA: TGTGCCACCCCGAACTACCCTCGCGCTAGCACAGATACGCAGTATTTT.

This clonotype has only a few counts. The chain carries TRBV4-2 and TRBJ2-3, with D uncertain. The V gene's germline CDR1 is LGHNA and CDR2 YNFKEQ. The CDR3 sequence is 17 residues long. Deletions cut 4 bases from V and 3 bases from J, with 20 bases between. CDR3 DNA: TGTGCCAGCAGCCGGTCCTTGCTGCGTGTCGGTACAGATACGCAGTATTTT. Amino acid sequence: CASSRSLLRVGTDTQYF.

Ten or more counts support this clonotype. This chain joins TRBV2 and TRBJ2-1; 7 bases line up with TRBD2. This CDR3 contains 16 residues. Looked up from germline, CDR1 is SNHLY and CDR2 is FYNNEI. V lost 6 bases and J lost 4; bases outside the gene matches: 12. Here the CDR3 DNA reads TGTGCCAGCAGGACCCCGTGGGACTACTATTACAATGAGCAGTTCTTC. It codes for CASRTPWDYYYNEQFF.

The sample holds one count of this clonotype. The CDR3 DNA sequence: TGTGCCAGCAGCTTAGATTCGGTGGCCGGGGAGCTGTTTTTT. Amino acids: CASSLDSVAGELFF. V gene TRBV13 combines with J gene TRBJ2-2; no clear D. In germline, CDR1 is PRHDT, CDR2 FYEKMQ (reference sequence). With 1 base removed from V and 6 bases from J, the gap between germline ends came to 9 bases. CDR3 length equals 14 residues.

The chain couples TRBV5-1 to TRBJ2-2, with 9 bases lining up with TRBD1. CDR1 and CDR2 (germline): SGHRS, YFSETQ. The CDR3 runs to 16 residues. J gave up 6 bases and V 3 bases, and 9 bases lay outside the gene matches. CDR3 in amino acids: CASSWIPTGGSGELFF. CDR3 nucleotides: TGCGCCAGCAGCTGGATCCCGACAGGGGGGTCCGGGGAGCTGTTTTTT.

The chain recombines TRBV6-2 or TRBV6-3 with TRBJ2-4, with D perhaps assigned TRBD1 or TRBD2 (6 bases each). The CDR3 is 13 amino acids. V lost 3 bases to trimming and J lost 10 bases, with 13 bases between them. Germline CDR1 reads MNHEY; CDR2 reads SVGEGT. This CDR3 reads CASSYQQGGIQYF. The CDR3 region has the DNA TGTGCCAGCAGTTATCAACAGGGAGGTATTCAGTACTTC.

This clonotype was recorded a few times. The chain is built from TRBV2 and TRBJ2-3; D is undetermined. Germline CDR1 and CDR2: SNHLY and FYNNEI. This CDR3 comprises 14 residues. V dropped 6 bases and J dropped 1 base, with 11 bases sitting between them. The CDR3 DNA reads TGTGCCAGCAGCCCCCCCCGGGGCACAGATACGCAGTATTTT. This gives the protein CASSPPRGTDTQYF.

The CDR3 here is CASSPTPSYEQYF. The CDR3 DNA follows: TGTGCCAGCTCACCCACCCCCTCCTACGAGCAGTACTTC. The rearrangement joins TRBV18 to TRBJ2-7; D remains ambiguous. The CDR3 is 13 amino acids. The V and J ends lost 3 bases and 0 bases respectively, with 6 bases between them. Per the germline V gene, CDR1 is KGHSH and CDR2 is LQKENI.

The V and J genes are TRBV27 and TRBJ2-3, with unresolved D. Trimming removed 1 base at V and 2 bases at J, with 10 bases between. CDR3 length equals 15 residues. Germline V lookup: CDR1 MNHEY, CDR2 SMNVEV (reference sequence). As DNA, the CDR3 is TGTGCCAGCAGTTTATTCGCTAGAAACACAGATACGCAGTATTTT. Translated, it gives CASSLFARNTDTQYF.

In this sample, this clonotype turned up a few times. The chain uses TRBV12-5 and TRBJ2-1; TRBD1 is a possible D gene (6 bases). The germline gives CDR1 LGHNT, CDR2 FRNRAP. Trimming took off 7 bases at V and 6 bases at J, with 10 bases between the two ends. The CDR3 sequence is 12 residues long. CDR3 DNA: TGTGCTAGTGCGGTGGGGGCCAATGAGCAGTTCTTC. It encodes CASAVGANEQFF.

This clonotype was detected a few times. The chain's CDR3 is CASSVATGPSYGYTF. CDR3 nucleotide sequence: TGTGCCAGCAGCGTAGCTACGGGGCCGAGCTATGGCTACACCTTC. This chain connects TRBV9 to TRBJ1-2; perhaps TRBD1 as D (5 bases). Germline V CDR1 and CDR2: SGDLS, YYNGEE. V lost 0 bases and J lost 4, with 13 bases in between. The CDR3 loop spans 15 amino acids.

The V gene is TRBV30, the J gene TRBJ2-3; 9 bases line up with TRBD2. Germline CDR1 is GTSNPN and CDR2 is SVGIG (reference sequence). V dropped 0 bases and J dropped 6; count of bases not matched to a gene: 10. The CDR3 is 16 amino acids. CDR3 sequence (DNA): TGTGCCTGGAGTGTACCTTGGCGGGGGGGCCGGGATACGCAGTATTTT. It is translated as CAWSVPWRGGRDTQYF.

The V call is TRBV7-3, the J call TRBJ2-3; D may be TRBD1 or TRBD2 (6 bases each). Germline assignment: CDR1 SGHTA and CDR2 FQGTGA. The CDR3 is 16 residues long. V was cut by 1 base and J by 1 base, with 12 bases left in between. DNA for the CDR3: TGTGCCAGCAGCTTAAACCCGGGGGCCCGCACAGATACGCAGTATTTT. This gives the protein CASSLNPGARTDTQYF.

This clonotype came up a few times. The chain couples TRBV5-6 to TRBJ2-7, with 9 nucleotides matching TRBD2. The germline gives CDR1 SGHDT, CDR2 YYEEEE. The trim removed 7 bases at V and 3 bases at J, leaving 5 bases unmatched. The CDR3 extends over 13 amino acids. CDR3: CASGGLANYEQYF. The CDR3 DNA is TGTGCCAGCGGTGGACTAGCGAACTACGAGCAGTACTTC.

This clonotype was seen more than once but under ten times. At one end, the junction sequence differs from germline, possibly due to a read error. The V call is TRBV12-5, the J call TRBJ2-7; 8 bases agree with TRBD2. The CDR3 has 13 amino acids. Germline loops: CDR1 LGHNT, CDR2 FRNRAP. CDR3: CASGWTTGTSFLF. DNA of the CDR3: TGTGCTAGTGGTTGGACCACCGGGACTAGTTTCCTCTTC.

This clonotype was seen only a few times. The CDR3 sequence: CASSARLEINEQFF. The DNA of the CDR3 is TGTGCCAGCAGCGCCCGACTGGAGATCAATGAGCAGTTCTTC. The rearrangement links TRBV11-2 to TRBJ2-1; no clear D gene. The CDR3 spans 14 residues. Trimming removed 5 bases at V and 6 bases at J, with 14 bases between. Germline V gene sequence: CDR1 SGHAT, CDR2 FQNNGV.

CDR3 in DNA: TGTGCCACCAGTGATTCCAGGGCGCAAGGCTACACCTTC. This gives the protein CATSDSRAQGYTF. The chain is built from TRBV24-1 and TRBJ1-2; maybe TRBD1 (5 bases). The CDR3 is 13 residues long. Germline assignment: CDR1 KGHDR and CDR2 SFDVKD. Trimming cost V 2 bases and J 8 bases, with 11 bases left between them.

The chain uses TRBV4-1 and TRBJ2-4, with D unclear. V was trimmed by 1 base and J by 0 bases, leaving 10 bases between them. Germline V gene lookup returns CDR1 MGHRA and CDR2 YSYEKL. The CDR3 loop spans 16 amino acids. In DNA, the CDR3 is TGCGCCAGCAGCCAAGTTTGGATGATAGCCAAAAACATTCAGTACTTC. This encodes CASSQVWMIAKNIQYF.

There are a few counts of this clonotype. The chain joins TRBV5-1 to TRBJ1-2, with no clear D. Germline CDR1 is SGHRS and CDR2 is YFSETQ. V dropped 1 base and J dropped 3 bases, with 10 bases sitting between them. The CDR3 runs 14 residues. CDR3 loop: CASSLSAKDYGYTF. The CDR3 region has the DNA TGCGCCAGCAGCTTGTCGGCCAAGGACTATGGCTACACCTTC.

This clonotype was observed at least ten times. This chain links TRBV12-3 or TRBV12-4 with TRBJ2-6; D possibly corresponds to TRBD1 (6 bases). CDR3 length equals 17 residues. V lost 3 bases, J lost 3 bases, and 15 bases lay in between. CDR3 bases: TGTGCCAGCAGTTTGGGGGCGCATTTGTTTGGGGCCAACGTCCTGACTTTC. Residues: CASSLGAHLFGANVLTF.

The chain carries TRBV9 and TRBJ1-1; possibly TRBD1 for D (5 bases). The CDR3 has 12 residues. Germline assignment: CDR1 SGDLS and CDR2 YYNGEE. Deletions cut 3 bases from V and 4 bases from J, with 7 bases between. This chain's CDR3 is CASSARGTEAFF. For the CDR3, the DNA is TGTGCCAGCAGCGCAAGGGGCACTGAAGCTTTCTTT.

This clonotype was detected a few times. J is TRBJ2-7 and V is TRBV3-1, with D perhaps assigned TRBD1 or TRBD2 (6 bases each). Germline V gene lookup returns CDR1 LGHDT and CDR2 YNNKEL (reference sequence). The CDR3 loop spans 15 amino acids. Trimming shortened V by 5 bases and J by 1 base, and 15 bases separated the two germline ends. CDR3 bases: TGTGCCAGCAGCTTAAGGGGGGCGTCGTCCTACGAGCAGTACTTC. Encoded protein: CASSLRGASSYEQYF.

This clonotype has just a few counts. The chain combines TRBV20-1 with TRBJ2-3; TRBD2 aligns across 12 bases. This CDR3 is built from 14 residues. The junction had 3 bases not matched to a gene; V was cut back by 6 bases and J by 2 bases. Germline assignment: CDR1 DFQATT and CDR2 SNEGSKA (reference sequence). CDR3 in amino acids: CSARLAGDTDTQYF. The CDR3 DNA reads TGCAGTGCACGACTAGCGGGAGACACAGATACGCAGTATTTT.

This clonotype was recorded a few times. The J gene is TRBJ1-1, the V gene TRBV20-1; maybe TRBD1 (6 bases). The CDR3 is 12 amino acids. Germline V gene lookup returns CDR1 DFQATT and CDR2 SNEGSKA (reference sequence). V lost 5 bases and J 4 bases, leaving 11 bases between the germline ends. CDR3 sequence reads: CSAPEQGTEAFF. The CDR3 bases are TGCAGTGCTCCCGAACAGGGCACTGAAGCTTTCTTT.

This clonotype appeared a few times. The V and J genes are TRBV6-1 and TRBJ1-5; 10 bases line up with TRBD1. CDR3 length: 16 residues. Germline V lookup: CDR1 MNHNS, CDR2 SASEGT. After removal of 7 bases from V and 8 bases from J, the junction contained 14 bases not matched to a gene. The CDR3 protein is CASIFIGTGDMKPQHF. The CDR3 DNA is TGTGCCAGCATCTTTATTGGGACAGGGGACATGAAGCCCCAGCATTTT.